The 10 T cell receptor beta chains below were found in one sample sequenced in a study of T cell responses to AZD1222 COVID-19 vaccine. Sequenced by immunoSEQ multiplex PCR; TCRdb stores in-frame clones only, minus some. The table lists about 180,000 clones, roughly nine tenths of them singletons, with approximately 6.9% in the top ten. Specimen: peripheral blood, collected on day 0 of AZD1222 vaccination. These receptors were collected from an adult in good health.

V gene TRBV28 combines with J gene TRBJ1-6; D is unclear. CDR3 length: 15 amino acids. CDR1 and CDR2 from the germline V gene are MDHEN and SYDVKM. V dropped 2 bases and J dropped 8 bases, with 13 bases sitting between them. The CDR3: CASSLEVLADSPLHF. CDR3 nucleotide sequence: TGTGCCAGCAGTTTAGAGGTCCTCGCGGATTCACCCCTCCACTTT.

A single count supports this clone. The chain recombines TRBV5-6 with TRBJ1-2; no clear D gene. The CDR3 extends over 13 amino acids. The germline V gene has CDR1 SGHDT and CDR2 YYEEEE. V was cut by 0 bases and J by 7 bases, with 10 bases left in between. The CDR3 region is CASSLGGVAGYTF. The CDR3 nucleotides are TGTGCCAGCAGCTTGGGAGGTGTCGCTGGCTACACCTTC.

The chain recombines TRBV6-4 with TRBJ2-3, with D perhaps assigned TRBD1 or TRBD2 (5 bases each). Per the germline V gene, CDR1 is MRHNA and CDR2 is SNTAGT. Trimming took off 7 bases at V and 0 bases at J, with 20 bases between the two ends. The length of the CDR3 is 17 residues. The CDR3 spells CASIPNYRWGSTDTQYF. The CDR3 DNA follows: TGTGCCAGCATACCTAACTACAGATGGGGGAGCACAGATACGCAGTATTTT.

To note about this clone: The same CDR3 is also encoded by other DNA sequences in this sample. The chain combines TRBV9 with TRBJ2-7; D gene ambiguous. The CDR3 runs to 14 residues. V gave up 0 bases and J gave up 1 base, with 8 bases separating them. Germline V gene data show CDR1 as SGDLS and CDR2 as YYNGEE. The CDR3 nucleotides are TGTGCCAGCAGCGTAGGAGGTGAGTCCTACGAGCAGTACTTC. As protein: CASSVGGESYEQYF.

This chain links TRBV6-5 with TRBJ2-3; TRBD2 is a possible D gene (6 bases). V was clipped by 0 bases and J by 2 bases, with 9 bases between them. This CDR3 is 15 amino acids long. Per the germline V gene, CDR1 is MNHEY and CDR2 is SVGAGI. Written as DNA, the CDR3 is TGTGCCAGCAGTTACTCTGGGGGACTCACAGATACGCAGTATTTT. Encoded protein: CASSYSGGLTDTQYF.

DNA for the CDR3: TGTGCCAGCAGCTTAACTGAACTAGCTCTGGGCCAAGAGACCCAGTACTTC. Translated, it gives CASSLTELALGQETQYF. The chain has TRBV11-2 and TRBJ2-5; tentative D call: TRBD2 (6 bases). Germline lookup yields CDR1 SGHAT and CDR2 FQNNGV. The CDR3 runs to 17 residues. V lost 2 bases and J 1 base, leaving 17 bases between the germline ends.

In its sample, this clone was seen a few times. The rearrangement links TRBV7-8 to TRBJ1-5, with TRBD1 matching over 7 bases. Germline CDR1 reads SGHVS; CDR2 reads FQNEAQ. J gave up 7 bases and V 10 bases, and 7 bases lay outside the gene matches. The CDR3 is made up of 12 amino acids. The CDR3 region has the DNA TGTGCCACAGGGGGTCGCCGGCAGCCCCAGCATTTT. Its translation is CATGGRRQPQHF.

The chain has TRBV27 and TRBJ2-7, with unresolved D. The V gene lost 5 bases and the J gene lost 0 bases, with 8 bases spanning the gap. Germline V lookup: CDR1 MNHEY, CDR2 SMNVEV (reference sequence). The CDR3 covers 13 residues. For the CDR3, the DNA is TGTGCCAGCAGTGTGACTGTCTCCTACGAGCAGTACGTC. The encoded protein is CASSVTVSYEQYV.

V is TRBV19 and J is TRBJ2-7, with 9 bases that match TRBD1. CDR3 length: 12 residues. V dropped 5 bases and J dropped 5; count of bases not matched to a gene: 1. Germline V gives CDR1 LNHDA, CDR2 SQIVND (reference sequence). CDR3 sequence: CASSHRGHEQYF. The CDR3 nucleotides are TGTGCCAGTAGTCACAGGGGGCACGAGCAGTACTTC.

The chain is built from TRBV6-5 and TRBJ2-1, with D perhaps TRBD2 (5 bases). The CDR3 loop spans 10 amino acids. V shed 9 bases and J shed 8 bases, with 8 bases lying between them. Germline-derived CDR1 and CDR2 are MNHEY and SVGAGI. The CDR3 DNA sequence: TGTGCCAGTCGGGAATATGAGCAGTTCTTC. Amino acid sequence: CASREYEQFF.